This T cell receptor (beta chain) was documented in a study of shared clonotypes between healthy human individuals. The naive CD8 subset, CD45RO-negative cells positively selected for CCR7, excluded terminally differentiated effector memory CD45RA+ cells. This clone was picked up one time. TCRdb's copy holds only in-frame clones and misses some; the assay was immunoSEQ multiplex PCR. The sample lists 800,000 to 950,000 clones, roughly 96% seen once, with about 0.22% in the top ten. V lost 1 base to trimming and J lost 4 bases, with 10 bases between them. This CDR3 comprises 15 residues. Germline CDR1 is KGHSH and CDR2 is LQKENI.

Material: naive CD8+ T cells sorted from blood. The clonotype originates from a young man in good health. This sequence joins TRBV18 and TRBJ2-2, with D possibly matching TRBD1 (5 bases). The CDR3 protein is CASSPRGRLTGELFF. In nucleotides, the CDR3 is TGTGCCAGCTCACCACGGGGCAGACTCACCGGGGAGCTGTTTTTT.